Following are 13 T cell receptor beta chains from one sample sequenced in a study of shared clonotypes between healthy human individuals. TCRdb's table, derived via immunoSEQ multiplex PCR, lists solely in-frame clones and lacks some. The repertoire holds approximately 1.4 million clones, nearly 99% seen once, with around 0.47% in the top ten. Sequenced sample: naive CD4+ T cells sorted from blood. As to subset: CD45RA+ positively selected. These receptors originate from a young man in good health.

This sequence joins TRBV28 and TRBJ1-2; D remains ambiguous. The CDR3 loop spans 13 amino acids. V lost 4 bases to trimming and J lost 8 bases, with 14 bases between them. The germline V gene has CDR1 MDHEN and CDR2 SYDVKM. CDR3 DNA: TGTGCCAGCAGTTACCGTGGACTTGGCGGCTACACCTTC. It yields the protein CASSYRGLGGYTF.

The CDR3 sequence: CASSPRGRGEGELFF. The CDR3 nucleotides are TGCGCCAGCAGCCCGAGGGGGCGGGGTGAAGGGGAGCTGTTTTTT. The J gene is TRBJ2-2, the V gene TRBV5-1, with a weak D call TRBD1 (7 bases). The CDR3 spans 15 residues. Trimming took off 4 bases at V and 8 bases at J, with 18 bases between the two ends. The germline V gene encodes CDR1 SGHRS and CDR2 YFSETQ.

The chain carries TRBV10-3 and TRBJ1-1; the D is unclear. Trimming removed 2 bases from V and 2 bases from J, with 15 bases in between. CDR3 size: 16 residues. CDR1 is ENHRY, CDR2 SYGVKD, per germline. The DNA of the CDR3 is TGTGCCATCAGTGAGAGGGCAAAGGCGGGCAACACTGAAGCTTTCTTT. It yields the protein CAISERAKAGNTEAFF.

V and J are TRBV7-2 and TRBJ2-1; 7 bases fit TRBD2. V was pared by 5 bases and J by 1 base, with 11 bases of the junction left unmatched. Germline V gene sequence: CDR1 SGHTA, CDR2 FQGNSA. CDR3 length equals 17 residues. The chain's CDR3 is CASSPRGGVGSYNEQFF. In DNA form, the CDR3 reads TGTGCCAGCAGCCCCCGCGGGGGAGTGGGGTCCTACAATGAGCAGTTCTTC.

This sequence joins TRBV7-2 and TRBJ2-1; no reliable D call. CDR1 is SGHTA and CDR2 is FQGNSA in the germline V gene. Trimming took off 4 bases at V and 4 bases at J, with 8 bases between the two ends. The CDR3 loop spans 13 amino acids. The CDR3 sequence is CASSSSLYNEQFF. In nucleotides, the CDR3 is TGTGCCAGCAGCTCGAGCCTTTACAATGAGCAGTTCTTC.

The rearrangement links TRBV4-1 to TRBJ1-5; a weak D match, TRBD1 (5 bases). Germline CDR1 is MGHRA and CDR2 is YSYEKL. Trimming removed 0 bases from V and 4 bases from J, with 16 bases in between. The CDR3 consists of 17 residues. CDR3: CASSQDRQGRPNQPQHF. The CDR3 DNA sequence: TGCGCCAGCAGCCAAGATCGTCAGGGTAGGCCTAATCAGCCCCAGCATTTT.

The sample holds one count of this clone. This chain links TRBV6-1 with TRBJ2-2, with 8 nucleotides matching TRBD1. This CDR3 is 15 amino acids long. Germline V gene sequence: CDR1 MNHNS, CDR2 SASEGT. Losses at the gene ends were 5 bases for V and 6 bases for J; bases not matched to a gene: 8. In DNA form, the CDR3 reads TGTGCCAGCAGTCTGGACAGGGTACGGTCCGGGGAGCTGTTTTTT. Translating it yields CASSLDRVRSGELFF.

The chain joins TRBV27 to TRBJ2-2; D is unresolved. The CDR3 is 12 residues long. Germline CDR1 MNHEY, CDR2 SMNVEV (reference sequence). Trimming shortened V by 2 bases and J by 9 bases, and 7 bases separated the two germline ends. This CDR3 is CASSLSHRELFF. For the CDR3, the DNA is TGTGCCAGCAGTTTAAGTCACCGGGAGCTGTTTTTT.

J is TRBJ1-5 and V is TRBV6-6; weak D call: TRBD1 (5 bases). The CDR3 has 14 residues. Germline CDR1 and CDR2: MNHNY and SVGAGI (reference sequence). The V end was cut by 0 bases, the J end by 11 bases, with 14 bases between. This chain's CDR3 is CASSYSDGGSSQHF. Here the CDR3 DNA reads TGTGCCAGCAGTTACTCAGACGGGGGGTCGTCCCAGCATTTT.

The chain couples TRBV4-3 to TRBJ1-5, with 8 bases matching TRBD1. This CDR3 contains 14 residues. V was pared by 3 bases and J by 7 bases, with 5 bases of the junction left unmatched. The germline gives CDR1 LGHNA, CDR2 YSLEER. CDR3 DNA sequence: TGCGCCAGCAGCCAGGGCGGACAGGGACAGCCCCAGCATTTT. Its translation is CASSQGGQGQPQHF.

Regarding this clone: The same CDR3 is also encoded by other DNA sequences in this sample. The J gene is TRBJ2-1, the V gene TRBV9; TRBD2 might be the D (6 bases). Deletions cut 0 bases from V and 4 bases from J, with 11 bases between. The germline V gene encodes CDR1 SGDLS and CDR2 YYNGEE. This CDR3 spans 15 amino acids. CDR3 residues: CASSVGGLSYNEQFF. In nucleotides, the CDR3 is TGTGCCAGCAGCGTAGGGGGACTTTCTTACAATGAGCAGTTCTTC.

J is TRBJ2-7 and V is TRBV15, with D unresolved. The V end was cut by 7 bases, the J end by 2 bases, with 9 bases between. The CDR3 has 12 residues. Germline CDR1 reads LNHNV; CDR2 reads YYDKDF (reference sequence). CDR3 residues: CATNSDTYEQYF. The CDR3 nucleotides read TGTGCCACCAACTCCGACACCTACGAGCAGTACTTC.

The chain joins TRBV5-1 to TRBJ1-1; TRBD1 is a possible D gene (5 bases). Looked up from germline, CDR1 is SGHRS and CDR2 is YFSETQ. Between the trimmed V and J ends, which lost 4 bases and 3 bases, there was a span of 16 bases. The CDR3 is 15 amino acids. The CDR3 region has the DNA TGCGCCAGCAGCGTCGGGGACCACTCAGACACTGAAGCTTTCTTT. The encoded protein is CASSVGDHSDTEAFF.